This entry describes one TCR beta chain. These data originate in a study of technical replicates of blood from a few donors. TCRdb keeps only in-frame clones here, not all; method: immunoSEQ multiplex PCR. The data contain under 80,000 clones, 80% to 95% of them singletons. Material for sequencing was T cells isolated from PBMCs. This receptor was identified in a human donor in good health. Some clones in this sample may be carry-over from other donors' samples.

CDR3 loop: CASSVTGGSETQYF. The CDR3 DNA reads TGTGCCAGCAGCGTCACGGGGGGCAGTGAGACCCAGTACTTC. This chain links TRBV27 with TRBJ2-5, with D perhaps TRBD2 (7 bases). CDR3 length: 14 residues. Per germline, CDR1 MNHEY and CDR2 SMNVEV (reference sequence). The ends were cut back, 6 bases at V and 5 bases at J, with 16 bases in the middle.